A single sample is the source of the 21 T cell receptor beta chains below, sequenced in a study of a mutant IDH1 vaccine in newly diagnosed glioma. Libraries were prepared by immunoSEQ multiplex PCR; TCRdb keeps only in-frame clonotypes and omits some of them. The profile covers roughly 30,000 clones, with 70% to 90% appearing a single time and 15% to 25% taken by the ten largest. Time point meaning: week 5, during vaccination. Each vaccine dose was 300 ug of mutant IDH1 20-mer peptide, with topical imiquimod. The antigens for these receptors are not known. The starting material was PBMCs, obtained from a glioma patient whose treatment included an IDH1 peptide vaccine. All receptors derive from a young man with glioma.

The rearrangement joins TRBV6-5 to TRBJ1-2, with D maybe TRBD1 (5 bases). V lost 6 bases to trimming and J lost 4 bases, with 15 bases between them. This CDR3 has 14 amino acids. Germline values: CDR1 MNHEY, CDR2 SVGAGI. The CDR3 is CASSPDRTGYGYTF. The CDR3 DNA reads TGTGCCAGCAGCCCCGACAGAACTGGCTATGGCTACACCTTC.

The chain carries TRBV30 and TRBJ1-1; TRBD1 matches at 8 bases. The germline gives CDR1 GTSNPN, CDR2 SVGIG (reference sequence). This CDR3 contains 15 residues. The trim removed 5 bases at V and 6 bases at J, leaving 14 bases unmatched. In nucleotides, the CDR3 is TGTGCCTGGGGTCCCGAGACAGGGGAAGAGTCTGAAGCTTTCTTT. Amino acids: CAWGPETGEESEAFF.

The chain couples TRBV7-9 to TRBJ1-1; no firm D call. Germline-derived CDR1 and CDR2 are SEHNR and FQNEAQ (reference sequence). This CDR3 comprises 13 residues. The V end lost 5 bases, the J end lost 1 base, and 8 bases lay between the germline ends. The CDR3 reads CASSPAGNTEAFF. Written as DNA, the CDR3 is TGTGCCAGCAGCCCTGCAGGGAACACTGAAGCTTTCTTT.

The chain is built from TRBV9 and TRBJ1-6; TRBD1 aligns across 7 bases. Germline CDR1 reads SGDLS; CDR2 reads YYNGEE. V was pared by 3 bases and J by 8 bases, with 5 bases of the junction left unmatched. This CDR3 has 14 residues. Written as DNA, the CDR3 is TGTGCCAGCAGCGCGGGACAGAAAGATTCACCCCTCCACTTT. It codes for CASSAGQKDSPLHF. Full variable domain (outside the CDR3, taken from reference TRBV9 and TRBJ1-6): DSGVTQTPKHLITATGQRVTLRCSPRSGDLSVYWYQQSLDQGLQFLIQYYNGEERAKGNILERFSAQQFPDLHSELNLSSLELGDSALYFCASSAGQKDSPLHFGNGTRLTVT.

This chain links TRBV6-1 with TRBJ1-2; D gene uncertain. Germline V lookup: CDR1 MNHNS, CDR2 SASEGT. This CDR3 has 11 residues. V lost 6 bases to trimming and J lost 2 bases, with 4 bases between them. The CDR3 is CASRGNYGYTF. The CDR3 DNA sequence: TGTGCCAGCAGAGGGAACTATGGCTACACCTTC.

This sequence joins TRBV27 and TRBJ2-1, with 7 bases lining up with TRBD1. Germline CDR1 MNHEY, CDR2 SMNVEV (reference sequence). J gave up 2 bases and V 2 bases, and 3 bases lay outside the gene matches. The CDR3 totals 15 residues. CDR3 nucleotides: TGTGCCAGCAGTTTAGGGGACAGCCCCTACAATGAGCAGTTCTTC. Amino acid sequence: CASSLGDSPYNEQFF.

The chain links TRBV10-1 to TRBJ2-1; TRBD1 matches at 8 bases. CDR1 and CDR2 (germline): WNHNN, SYGVQD (reference sequence). Trimming removed 1 base from V and 6 bases from J; junction bases left unmatched: 2. CDR3 length equals 14 residues. CDR3 region: CASSEFDRGNEQFF. CDR3 nucleotides: TGCGCCAGCAGTGAGTTCGACAGGGGCAATGAGCAGTTCTTC.

This chain uses TRBV7-9 with TRBJ1-2; TRBD1 matches at 9 bases. Germline lookup yields CDR1 SEHNR and CDR2 FQNEAQ (reference sequence). Losses at the gene ends were 5 bases for V and 2 bases for J; bases not matched to a gene: 6. The CDR3 is made up of 15 amino acids. The CDR3 DNA reads as TGTGCCAGCAGCCCCCGGACAGGGGTCAACTATGGCTACACCTTC. Translated: CASSPRTGVNYGYTF.

The chain combines TRBV4-3 with TRBJ2-7; D gene unclear. This CDR3 spans 15 amino acids. Trimming pared 1 base from V and 6 bases from J, leaving 16 bases between. CDR1 and CDR2 (germline): LGHNA, YSLEER. The CDR3 sequence is CASSQVISAGGEQYF. CDR3 DNA sequence: TGCGCCAGCAGCCAAGTAATCAGCGCCGGCGGCGAGCAGTACTTC.

The sample holds one count of this clone. V gene TRBV19 combines with J gene TRBJ2-7; TRBD2 agrees at 8 bases. The ends lost 1 base at V and 6 bases at J; junction bases unmatched: 5. The CDR3 extends over 14 amino acids. CDR1 and CDR2 (germline): LNHDA, SQIVND (reference sequence). The CDR3 DNA reads as TGTGCCAGTAGTATAGCCCCCGGGAGGGGCGAGCAGTACTTC. It is translated as CASSIAPGRGEQYF.

The chain has TRBV19 and TRBJ2-7; D not resolved. This CDR3 is 14 amino acids long. V dropped 1 base and J dropped 5 bases, with 12 bases sitting between them. CDR1 LNHDA and CDR2 SQIVND come from the germline V gene (reference sequence). The CDR3 DNA follows: TGTGCCAGTAGTATAGGCGGCCAGGCCCACGAGCAGTACTTC. Protein: CASSIGGQAHEQYF.

The chain couples TRBV6-5 to TRBJ1-2; TRBD1 agrees at 11 bases. Germline loops: CDR1 MNHEY, CDR2 SVGAGI. The CDR3 loop spans 15 amino acids. The trim removed 5 bases at V and 8 bases at J, leaving 10 bases unmatched. Here the CDR3 DNA reads TGTGCCAGCAGTACCGAGCGGACAGGGGGCGGAGGCTACACCTTC. Its protein product is CASSTERTGGGGYTF.

The chain has TRBV6-6 and TRBJ2-3, with 7 bases identical to TRBD2. Trimming at V came to 10 bases and at J to 2 bases, leaving 6 bases not matched to a gene. The CDR3 loop spans 13 amino acids. Per the germline V gene, CDR1 is MNHNY and CDR2 is SVGAGI (reference sequence). DNA of the CDR3: TGTGCCATTACGAGCGGGATCACAGATACGCAGTATTTT. Its protein is CAITSGITDTQYF.

This rearrangement joins TRBV29-1 to TRBJ2-7, with D unresolved. Germline CDR1 SQVTM, CDR2 ANQGSEA. V shed 5 bases and J shed 2 bases, with 10 bases lying between them. This CDR3 spans 12 amino acids. The CDR3 here is CSVNDLAYEQYF. In DNA, the CDR3 is TGCAGCGTTAACGACCTCGCCTACGAGCAGTACTTC.

The chain couples TRBV11-2 to TRBJ2-7, with 8 bases that match TRBD2. The CDR3 has 14 amino acids. CDR1 is SGHAT and CDR2 is FQNNGV in the germline V gene. J gave up 3 bases and V 8 bases, and 9 bases lay outside the gene matches. CDR3 region: CASRPAGGLYEQYF. The CDR3, as DNA: TGTGCCAGCCGCCCGGCGGGAGGACTCTACGAGCAGTACTTC. Full variable domain (missing parts from reference TRBV11-2 and TRBJ2-7): EAGVAQSPRYKIIEKRQSVAFWCNPISGHATLYWYQQILGQGPKLLIQFQNNGVVDDSQLPKDRFSAERLKGVDSTLKIQPAKLEDSAVYLCASRPAGGLYEQYFGPGTRLTVT.

The chain recombines TRBV5-6 with TRBJ2-7, with a possible D match to TRBD2 (6 bases). This CDR3 has 16 amino acids. V dropped 0 bases and J dropped 3 bases, with 16 bases sitting between them. Germline CDR1 reads SGHDT; CDR2 reads YYEEEE. CDR3 DNA: TGTGCCAGCAGCTTGGGCGGGGTCATCCCAGTCTACGAGCAGTACTTC. Its translation is CASSLGGVIPVYEQYF.

V and J are TRBV7-9 and TRBJ2-6, with 8 bases lining up with TRBD1. The ends lost 5 bases at V and 4 bases at J; junction bases unmatched: 10. Germline lookup yields CDR1 SEHNR and CDR2 FQNEAQ (reference sequence). This CDR3 region has 17 residues. CDR3 DNA sequence: TGTGCCAGCAGCGTAACGCAGGGGGCGGCGGGGGCCAACGTCCTGACTTTC. Translation gives CASSVTQGAAGANVLTF.

The rearrangement uses TRBV5-4 and TRBJ1-1; 7 nucleotides align to TRBD1. Trimming removed 1 base from V and 1 base from J; junction bases left unmatched: 7. CDR1 is SGHNT and CDR2 is YYREEE in the germline V gene (reference sequence). The CDR3 extends over 16 amino acids. CDR3 nucleotide sequence: TGTGCCAGCAGCTTGTGGACAGGCCGGCAGAACACTGAAGCTTTCTTT. Its translation is CASSLWTGRQNTEAFF.

The genes are TRBV7-6 and TRBJ1-5; D possibly corresponds to TRBD1 (5 bases). CDR1 is SGHVS and CDR2 is FNYEAQ in the germline V gene. The CDR3 is 15 amino acids. Trimming cost V 0 bases and J 0 bases, with 6 bases left between them. Written as DNA, the CDR3 is TGTGCCAGCAGCTTAGCGGGGGGTAGCAATCAGCCCCAGCATTTT. Its translation is CASSLAGGSNQPQHF. The variable domain in full, completed from reference TRBV7-6 and TRBJ1-5, reads GAGVSQSPRYKVTKRGQDVALRCDPISGHVSLYWYRQALGQGPEFLTYFNYEAQQDKSGLPNDRFSAERPEGSISTLTIQRTEQRDSAMYRCASSLAGGSNQPQHFGDGTRLSIL.

The rearrangement links TRBV9 to TRBJ2-7; TRBD2 agrees at 7 bases. Trimming at V came to 0 bases and at J to 2 bases, leaving 5 bases not matched to a gene. Germline CDR1 is SGDLS and CDR2 is YYNGEE. The CDR3 consists of 15 residues. CDR3 in DNA: TGTGCCAGCAGCGTAGCTCCAGCGGGACCCTACGAGCAGTACTTC. It yields the protein CASSVAPAGPYEQYF.

This chain links TRBV4-1 with TRBJ2-3; D not resolved. CDR1 MGHRA and CDR2 YSYEKL come from the germline V gene. The CDR3 spans 14 residues. Trimming removed 4 bases from V and 2 bases from J, with 10 bases in between. The CDR3 sequence: CASSLDSHTDTQYF. The CDR3 DNA sequence: TGCGCCAGCAGCCTAGACTCTCACACAGATACGCAGTATTTT.